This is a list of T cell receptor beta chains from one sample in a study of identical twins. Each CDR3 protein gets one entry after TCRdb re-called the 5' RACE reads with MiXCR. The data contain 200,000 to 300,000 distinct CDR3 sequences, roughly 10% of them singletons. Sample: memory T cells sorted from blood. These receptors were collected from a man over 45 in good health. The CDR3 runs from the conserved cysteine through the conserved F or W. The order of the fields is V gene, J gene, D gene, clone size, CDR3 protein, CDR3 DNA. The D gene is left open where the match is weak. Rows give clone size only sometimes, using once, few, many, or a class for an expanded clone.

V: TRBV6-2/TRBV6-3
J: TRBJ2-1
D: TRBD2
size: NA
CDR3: CASGGLAAYNEQFF
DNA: TGTGCCAGTGGGGGACTAGCGGCCTACAATGAGCAGTTCTTC

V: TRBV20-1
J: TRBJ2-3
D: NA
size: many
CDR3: CSALKGDTQYF
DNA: TGCAGTGCTCTCAAGGGGGATACGCAGTATTTT

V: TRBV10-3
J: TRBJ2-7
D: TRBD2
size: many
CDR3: CAISAGTSGSSYEQYF
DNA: TGTGCCATCAGTGCCGGGACTAGCGGGAGCAGCTACGAGCAGTACTTC

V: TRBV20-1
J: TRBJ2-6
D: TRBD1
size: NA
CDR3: CSARPGGSGANVLTF
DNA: TGCAGTGCTAGACCAGGGGGATCTGGGGCCAACGTCCTGACTTTC

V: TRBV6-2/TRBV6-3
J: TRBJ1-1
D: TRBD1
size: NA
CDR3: CASSYPGTVMNTEAFF
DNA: TGTGCCAGCAGTTACCCCGGGACAGTGATGAACACTGAAGCTTTCTTT

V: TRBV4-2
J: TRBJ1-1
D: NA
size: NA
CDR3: CASSQDLGLAGTEAFF
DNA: TGTGCCAGCAGCCAAGATCTCGGGTTAGCTGGCACTGAAGCTTTCTTT

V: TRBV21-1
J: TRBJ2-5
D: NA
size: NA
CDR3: CASSKACGIQETQYF
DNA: TGTGCCAGCAGCAAAGCGTGCGGGATTCAAGAGACCCAGTACTTC

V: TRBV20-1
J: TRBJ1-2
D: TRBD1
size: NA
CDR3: CSAQGQLYGYTF
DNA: TGCAGTGCCCAGGGACAGCTCTATGGCTACACCTTC

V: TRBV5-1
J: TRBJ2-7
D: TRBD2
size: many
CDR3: CASSIRTSEIGEQYF
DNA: TGCGCCAGCAGCATCCGGACTAGCGAGATCGGCGAGCAGTACTTC

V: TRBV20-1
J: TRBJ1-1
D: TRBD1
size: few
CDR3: CSATGALSEAFF
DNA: TGCAGTGCCACAGGGGCCCTCAGTGAAGCTTTCTTT

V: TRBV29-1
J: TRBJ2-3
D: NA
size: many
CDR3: CSVSQGQTDTQYF
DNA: TGCAGCGTTTCACAGGGTCAGACAGATACGCAGTATTTT

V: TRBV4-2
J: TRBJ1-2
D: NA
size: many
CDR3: CASSQGGSYYGYTF
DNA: TGTGCCAGCAGCCAAGGCGGGAGTTACTATGGCTACACCTTC

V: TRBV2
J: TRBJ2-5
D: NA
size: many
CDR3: CASSSEGGSGETQYF
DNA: TGTGCCAGCAGTTCTGAGGGGGGGTCTGGAGAGACCCAGTACTTC

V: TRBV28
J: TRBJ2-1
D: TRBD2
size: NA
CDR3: CASSPKRGLAGVFGNEQFF
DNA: TGTGCCAGCAGCCCTAAAAGGGGCCTAGCGGGGGTTTTTGGTAATGAGCAGTTCTTC

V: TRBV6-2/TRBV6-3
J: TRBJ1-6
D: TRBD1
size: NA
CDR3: CASSPLRTGANSPLHF
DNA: TGTGCCAGCAGCCCTCTGAGGACAGGGGCTAATTCACCCCTCCACTTT

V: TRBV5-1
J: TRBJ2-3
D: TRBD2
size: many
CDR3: CASSLAPSGGNTDTQYF
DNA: TGCGCCAGCAGCTTGGCCCCCAGCGGGGGGAACACAGATACGCAGTATTTT

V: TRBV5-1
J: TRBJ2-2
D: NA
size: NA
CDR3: CASSLQGVGTGELFF
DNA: TGCGCCAGCAGCTTACAGGGTGTGGGGACCGGGGAGCTGTTTTTT

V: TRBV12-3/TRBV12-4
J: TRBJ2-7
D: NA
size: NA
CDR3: CASSLWGSYEQYF
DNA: TGTGCCAGCAGTTTATGGGGTTCCTACGAGCAGTACTTC

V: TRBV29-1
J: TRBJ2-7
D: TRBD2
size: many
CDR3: CSVSKLAGVDYEQYF
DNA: TGCAGCGTGAGTAAGCTAGCGGGGGTCGACTACGAGCAGTACTTC

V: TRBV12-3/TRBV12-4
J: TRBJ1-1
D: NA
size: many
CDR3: CASSLVEGDTEAFF
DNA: TGTGCCAGCAGTTTAGTTGAGGGAGACACTGAAGCTTTCTTT

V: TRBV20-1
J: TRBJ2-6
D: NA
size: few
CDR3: CSARPGSGANVLTF
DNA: TGCAGTGCTAGACCCGGGTCCGGGGCCAACGTCCTGACTTTC

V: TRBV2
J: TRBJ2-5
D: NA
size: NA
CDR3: CASSGDFETQYF
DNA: TGTGCCAGCAGTGGGGACTTTGAGACCCAGTACTTC

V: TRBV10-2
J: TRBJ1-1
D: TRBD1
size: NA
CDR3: CASSEGGQGVTEAFF
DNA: TGCGCCAGCAGTGAGGGGGGGCAGGGGGTCACTGAAGCTTTCTTT

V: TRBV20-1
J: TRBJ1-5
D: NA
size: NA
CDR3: CSASDSTHQPQHF
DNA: TGCAGTGCCTCCGACTCGACCCATCAGCCCCAGCATTTT

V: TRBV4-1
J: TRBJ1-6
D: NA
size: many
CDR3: CASSPRDGSEPLHF
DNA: TGCGCCAGCAGCCCCCGGGATGGGTCGGAGCCTCTCCACTTT

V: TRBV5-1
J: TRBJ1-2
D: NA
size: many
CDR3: CASSLAGVGGYTF
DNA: TGCGCCAGCAGCTTGGCAGGGGTTGGTGGCTACACCTTC

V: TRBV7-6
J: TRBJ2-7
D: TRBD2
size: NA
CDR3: CASSLAGAGASYEQYF
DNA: TGTGCCAGCAGCTTAGCTGGAGCGGGGGCTTCCTACGAGCAGTACTTC

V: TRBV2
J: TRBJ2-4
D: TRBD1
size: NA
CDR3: CASSDPRLDRGKNIQYF
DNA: TGTGCCAGCAGTGACCCGAGATTAGACAGGGGAAAAAACATTCAGTACTTC

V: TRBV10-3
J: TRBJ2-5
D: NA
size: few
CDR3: CAISESSRQGGETQYF
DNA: TGTGCCATCAGTGAGTCTAGTCGGCAGGGTGGAGAGACCCAGTACTTC

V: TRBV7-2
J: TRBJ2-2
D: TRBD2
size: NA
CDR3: CASSSPGLIFGELFF
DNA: TGTGCCAGCAGCTCCCCGGGACTAATTTTCGGGGAGCTGTTTTTT